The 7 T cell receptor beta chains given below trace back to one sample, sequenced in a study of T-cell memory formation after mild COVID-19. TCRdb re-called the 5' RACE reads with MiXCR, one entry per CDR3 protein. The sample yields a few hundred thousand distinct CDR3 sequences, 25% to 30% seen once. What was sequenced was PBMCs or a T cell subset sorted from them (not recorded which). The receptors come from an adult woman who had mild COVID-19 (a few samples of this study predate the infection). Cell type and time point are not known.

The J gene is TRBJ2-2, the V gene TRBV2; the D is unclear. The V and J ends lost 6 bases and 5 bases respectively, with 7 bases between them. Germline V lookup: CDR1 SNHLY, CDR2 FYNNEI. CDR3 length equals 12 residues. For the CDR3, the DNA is TGTGCCAGCAGATTTCAGACCGGGGAGCTGTTTTTT. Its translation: CASRFQTGELFF.

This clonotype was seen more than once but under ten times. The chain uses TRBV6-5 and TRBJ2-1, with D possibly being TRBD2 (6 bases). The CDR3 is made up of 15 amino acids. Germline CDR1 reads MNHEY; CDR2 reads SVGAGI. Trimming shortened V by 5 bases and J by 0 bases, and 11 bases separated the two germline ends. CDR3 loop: CASSPIGGSYNEQFF. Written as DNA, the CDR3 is TGTGCCAGCAGTCCCATCGGGGGCTCCTACAATGAGCAGTTCTTC.

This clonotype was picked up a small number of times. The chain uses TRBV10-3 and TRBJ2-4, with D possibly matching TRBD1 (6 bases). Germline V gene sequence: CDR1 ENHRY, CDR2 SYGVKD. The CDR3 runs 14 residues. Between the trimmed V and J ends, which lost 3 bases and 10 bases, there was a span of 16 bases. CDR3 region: CAISDHRDMGIQYF. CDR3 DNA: TGTGCCATCAGTGATCACCGGGACATGGGGATTCAGTACTTC.

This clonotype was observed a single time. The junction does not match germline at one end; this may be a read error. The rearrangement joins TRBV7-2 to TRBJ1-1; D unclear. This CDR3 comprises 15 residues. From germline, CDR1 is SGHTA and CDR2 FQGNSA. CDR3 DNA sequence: TGTGCCAGCAGCCTAGCTCCCAGTGTGAACACTGAAGCTTTCTTT. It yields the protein CASSLAPSVNTEAFF.

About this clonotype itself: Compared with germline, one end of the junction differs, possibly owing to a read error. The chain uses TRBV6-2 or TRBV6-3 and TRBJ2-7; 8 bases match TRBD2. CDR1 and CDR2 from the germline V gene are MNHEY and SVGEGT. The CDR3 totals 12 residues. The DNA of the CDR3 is TGTGCCAGCAACACCGGGGGGGGGAGAGCGCGGTTC. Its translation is CASNTGGGRARF.

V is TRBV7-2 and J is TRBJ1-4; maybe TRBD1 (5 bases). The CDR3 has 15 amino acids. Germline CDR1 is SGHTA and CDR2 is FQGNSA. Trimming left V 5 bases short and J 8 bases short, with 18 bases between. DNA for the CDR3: TGTGCCAGCAGCCGTTCGGGGGGGATCCAAGAAAAACTGTTTTTT. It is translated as CASSRSGGIQEKLFF.

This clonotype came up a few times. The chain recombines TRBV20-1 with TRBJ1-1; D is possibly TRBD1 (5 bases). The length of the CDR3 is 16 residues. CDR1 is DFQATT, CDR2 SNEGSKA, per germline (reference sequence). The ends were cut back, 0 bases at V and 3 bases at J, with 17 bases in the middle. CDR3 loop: CSARDLFQGGDTEAFF. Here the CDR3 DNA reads TGCAGTGCTAGAGATCTCTTTCAGGGTGGGGACACTGAAGCTTTCTTT.